This entry concerns a single TCR beta chain. The sample belongs to a study of blood T cell repertoires in COVID-19. Background on the study: Whether acute or convalescent, the COVID-19 samples came from the United States, Italy and Spain. The analysed material was cDNA or gDNA that came from T cells, B-cell-depleted T cells, or PBMCs.

Under the authors' procedure: Amplifying reference gene primers gave estimates of nucleated cell counts. Measured with immunoSEQ multiplex PCR; TCRdb has only the in-frame clones, and not every one. V, J and clone size were drawn from that table, and D and trimming were deduced from the DNA. The sample includes roughly 200,000 clones, 83% of them seen just once. Germline CDR1 is MRHNA and CDR2 is SNTAGT. Losses at the gene ends were 5 bases for V and 0 bases for J; bases not matched to a gene: 1. This CDR3 has 15 residues. The source of this sequence is a human donor in a cohort sampled during active COVID-19. The source material was peripheral blood. V usage is TRBV6-4 and J usage is TRBJ2-1; 10 bases align to TRBD2. In DNA form, the CDR3 reads TGTGCCAGCAGTCCTAGCGGGGGCTCCTACAATGAGCAGTTCTTC. As protein: CASSPSGGSYNEQFF.